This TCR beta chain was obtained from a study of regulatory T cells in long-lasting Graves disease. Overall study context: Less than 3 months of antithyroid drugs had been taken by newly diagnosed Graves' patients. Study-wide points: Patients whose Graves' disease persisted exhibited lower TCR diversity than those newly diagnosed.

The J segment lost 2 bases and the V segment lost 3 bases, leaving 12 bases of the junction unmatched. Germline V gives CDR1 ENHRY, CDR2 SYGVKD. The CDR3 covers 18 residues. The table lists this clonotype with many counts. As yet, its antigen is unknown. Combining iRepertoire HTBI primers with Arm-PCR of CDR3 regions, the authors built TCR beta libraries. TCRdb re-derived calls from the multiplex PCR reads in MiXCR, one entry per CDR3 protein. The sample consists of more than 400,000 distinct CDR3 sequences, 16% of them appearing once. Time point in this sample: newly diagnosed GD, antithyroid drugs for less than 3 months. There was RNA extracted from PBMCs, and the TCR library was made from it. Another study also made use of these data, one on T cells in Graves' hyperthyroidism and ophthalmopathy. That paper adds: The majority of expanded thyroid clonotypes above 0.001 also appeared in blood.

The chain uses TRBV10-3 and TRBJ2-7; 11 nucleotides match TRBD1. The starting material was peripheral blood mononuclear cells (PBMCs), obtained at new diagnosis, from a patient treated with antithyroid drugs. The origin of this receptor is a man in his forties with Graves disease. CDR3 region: CAISDPGIGTGGPYEQYF. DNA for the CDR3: TGTGCCATCAGTGACCCAGGAATCGGGACAGGGGGGCCCTACGAGCAGTACTTC.